These T cell receptor beta chains were read from a single sample in a study of blood T cell repertoires in COVID-19. Repertoires were generated with immunoSEQ multiplex PCR, while TCRdb's copy carries only in-frame clones and drops some. The table has about 140,000 clones, approximately 80% seen once; the top ten hold about 5%. Sequenced: peripheral blood. The receptors shown here come from a woman in her forties or fifties with acute or convalescent COVID-19. Both conserved end residues are part of each CDR3. Each record gives: V gene, clone size, D gene, J gene, CDR3 DNA, CDR3 protein. A D gene is named only where the DNA matches it firmly. Clone size, where shown, is once, few, many, or a class for clones that have expanded.

>TRBV6-2/TRBV6-3|NA|TRBD1|TRBJ2-7
TGTGCCAGCAGTTACAGGGGGACAGGAATCAACGAGCAGTACTTC
CASSYRGTGINEQYF
>TRBV28|NA|NA|TRBJ2-7
TGTGCCAGCACCCCCGGTATCGTTTTTTCCTACGAGCAGTACTTC
CASTPGIVFSYEQYF
>TRBV2|NA|TRBD1|TRBJ2-3
TGTGCCAGCAGTGAGCGCCAGGGGGCAGCGACAGATACGCAGTATTTT
CASSERQGAATDTQYF
>TRBV10-3|few|TRBD1|TRBJ2-6
TGTGCCATCAGTGCAGGGGGACGCGGGGCCAACGTCCTGACTTTC
CAISAGGRGANVLTF
>TRBV5-1|NA|TRBD1|TRBJ1-2
TGCGCCAGCAGCTTCGCGCAGGGGGATGGCTACACCTTC
CASSFAQGDGYTF
>TRBV2|NA|TRBD1|TRBJ1-2
TGTGCCAGCAGCGGGACAGGCGGCTATGGCTACACCTTC
CASSGTGGYGYTF
>TRBV7-3|once|NA|TRBJ1-1
TGTGCCAGCAGCTCAGTACAGAACACTGAAGCTTTCTTT
CASSSVQNTEAFF
>TRBV7-7|NA|NA|TRBJ1-1
TGTGCCAGCAGCTTAGCTCGCGGGGGCAAGGACACTGAAGCTTTCTTT
CASSLARGGKDTEAFF
>TRBV18|NA|NA|TRBJ1-1
TGTGCCAGCTCCCGCGTAACGTCTGAAGCTTTCTTT
CASSRVTSEAFF
>TRBV7-2|NA|NA|TRBJ2-1
TGTGCCAGCAGCTCTTCTCGGAGTTTCTATGAGCAGTTCTTC
CASSSSRSFYEQFF
>TRBV7-8|NA|NA|TRBJ2-5
TGTGCCAGCAGCTTAGGTGGGGCATCTCAAGAGACCCAGTACTTC
CASSLGGASQETQYF
>TRBV5-1|NA|NA|TRBJ1-2
TGCGCCAGCAGCTGGGAGGACGAGAACTATGGCTACACCTTC
CASSWEDENYGYTF
>TRBV6-2/TRBV6-3|once|NA|TRBJ1-1
TGTGCCAGCAGCCCGCGTTCCCAATTGAACACTGAAGCTTTCTTT
CASSPRSQLNTEAFF
>TRBV7-8|NA|TRBD1|TRBJ1-3
TGTGCCAGCACCTTGACAGGGTGGAGAGGAAACACCATATATTTT
CASTLTGWRGNTIYF
>TRBV9|NA|NA|TRBJ2-7
TGTGCCAGCAGCCCACAAACTAAGGGGTCTTCAGAAGTTTACGAGCAGTACTTC
CASSPQTKGSSEVYEQYF
>TRBV5-1|NA|TRBD2|TRBJ2-5
TGCGCCAGCAGCGAGAGCGGGGGGGCCCGTGAGACCCAGTACTTC
CASSESGGARETQYF
>TRBV7-3|NA|NA|TRBJ1-2
TGTGCCAGCAGCTTAAAATCAGGCCCCTATGGCTACACCTTC
CASSLKSGPYGYTF
>TRBV30|NA|NA|TRBJ2-2
TGTGCCTGGACCCGCCGAGGGGGGGAGGGCACCGGGGAGCTGTTTTTT
CAWTRRGGEGTGELFF
>TRBV2|NA|NA|TRBJ1-2
TGTGCCAGCAGTGAATCGCAGGTATACTATGGCTACACCTTC
CASSESQVYYGYTF
>TRBV11-2|once|NA|TRBJ1-2
TGTGCCAGCAGCTTTAATACAGGTGGTGGCTACACCTTC
CASSFNTGGGYTF
>TRBV19|NA|NA|TRBJ1-6
TGTGCCAGTAGTCTCAAGGTGGCAGGGGAAGGTTCACCCCTCCACTTT
CASSLKVAGEGSPLHF
>TRBV9|NA|NA|TRBJ2-7
TGTGCCAGCAGCGTAAGAGGGGGCTACGAGCAGTACTTC
CASSVRGGYEQYF
>TRBV14|NA|NA|TRBJ1-2
TGTGCCAGCAGCCAAGACTGGGCCTATGGCTACACCTTC
CASSQDWAYGYTF
>TRBV5-1|NA|TRBD1|TRBJ1-1
TGCGCCAGCAGCGATGGAAGACAGGGGGGTAAAGCTTTCTTT
CASSDGRQGGKAFF
>TRBV19|few|TRBD1|TRBJ1-5
TGTGCCAGTTCCCGGGACAGGGTAAATCAGCCCCAGCATTTT
CASSRDRVNQPQHF
>TRBV30|NA|NA|TRBJ1-2
TGTGCCTGTGAACAGGGAAACTCTAACTATGGCTACACCTTC
CACEQGNSNYGYTF
>TRBV6-5|NA|NA|TRBJ1-6
TGTGCCAGCAGGGAGTACAATTCACCCCTCCACTTT
CASREYNSPLHF
>TRBV7-2|NA|NA|TRBJ2-1
TGTGCCAGCAGCCTAGCTCGGGATTACGGCAATGAGCAGTTCTTC
CASSLARDYGNEQFF
>TRBV4-3|NA|NA|TRBJ2-2
TGCGCCAGCAGCCAAGTAGGATTCTTAGGGGGAACCGGGGAGCTGTTTTTT
CASSQVGFLGGTGELFF
>TRBV9|few|TRBD1|TRBJ1-2
TGTGCCAGCAATAGGGGGCTCGACTATGGCTACACCTTC
CASNRGLDYGYTF
>TRBV7-9|NA|TRBD1|TRBJ1-4
TGTGCCAGCAGCTTATCATTAGGGACAGGGCCTACAACTAATGAAAAACTGTTTTTT
CASSLSLGTGPTTNEKLFF
>TRBV30|NA|TRBD1|TRBJ1-5
TGTGCCTGGTGGGACAGGGGGCATCAGCCCCAGCATTTT
CAWWDRGHQPQHF
>TRBV28|NA|NA|TRBJ2-1
TGTGCCAGCAGTTTTATCGGGAAAGCCTACAATGAGCAGTTCTTC
CASSFIGKAYNEQFF
>TRBV11-2|NA|TRBD1|TRBJ1-3
TGTGCCAGCAGCTTACAGGGACAGGTTTATCGCTCTGGAAACACCATATATTTT
CASSLQGQVYRSGNTIYF
>TRBV4-3|NA|TRBD1|TRBJ1-6
TGCGCCAGCAGCCAAGAGGGACAGGGGAGGACACCCCTCCACTTT
CASSQEGQGRTPLHF
>TRBV15|NA|NA|TRBJ1-4
TGTGCCACCAGCAGAGGGACTCGGGATTTAAATGAAAAACTGTTTTTT
CATSRGTRDLNEKLFF
>TRBV19|NA|NA|TRBJ2-2
TGTGCCAGTAGTACCCTGGGAGGTGGTGGGGAGCTGTTTTTT
CASSTLGGGGELFF
>TRBV7-2|NA|TRBD1|TRBJ1-2
TGTGCCAGCAGCTCCGACAGGGTTCGGTATGGCTACACCTTC
CASSSDRVRYGYTF
>TRBV5-1|once|TRBD2|TRBJ2-3
TGCGCCAGCAGCTTGGAAGGGACTAGCGGGGGTGATACGCAGTATTTT
CASSLEGTSGGDTQYF
>TRBV2|once|NA|TRBJ1-6
TGTGCCAGCAGGGACAGTTCCTATAATTCACCCCTCCACTTT
CASRDSSYNSPLHF
>TRBV11-3|NA|TRBD2|TRBJ2-2
TGTGCCAGCAGCTTACGTGCCGGGGGGAAAGGGACCGGGGAGCTGTTTTTT
CASSLRAGGKGTGELFF
>TRBV16|once|NA|TRBJ2-2
TGTGCCAGCAGCGGACATACGGCCCTTCCCTCCAAATCCCAACTCACCGGGGAGCTGTTTTTT
CASSGHTALPSKSQLTGELFF
>TRBV3-1/TRBV3-2|many|TRBD2|TRBJ2-5
TGTGCCAGCAGACGCGGGAGGTTCCCCCGGCAGACCCAGTACTTC
CASRRGRFPRQTQYF
>TRBV28|NA|NA|TRBJ1-6
TGTGCCAGCAGCGCAGGTAATTCTGCCCTCCACTTT
CASSAGNSALHF
>TRBV3-1/TRBV3-2|NA|NA|TRBJ2-5
TGTGCCAGCAGCCTCAAAACAGGAATGGAGACCCAGTACTTC
CASSLKTGMETQYF
>TRBV5-1|NA|NA|TRBJ1-1
TGCGCCAGCAGCTTGGCGACAGCGAACACTGAAGCTTTCTTT
CASSLATANTEAFF
>TRBV9|NA|TRBD1|TRBJ1-2
TGTGCCAGCACCGGACAGGGTGATGGCTACACCTTC
CASTGQGDGYTF